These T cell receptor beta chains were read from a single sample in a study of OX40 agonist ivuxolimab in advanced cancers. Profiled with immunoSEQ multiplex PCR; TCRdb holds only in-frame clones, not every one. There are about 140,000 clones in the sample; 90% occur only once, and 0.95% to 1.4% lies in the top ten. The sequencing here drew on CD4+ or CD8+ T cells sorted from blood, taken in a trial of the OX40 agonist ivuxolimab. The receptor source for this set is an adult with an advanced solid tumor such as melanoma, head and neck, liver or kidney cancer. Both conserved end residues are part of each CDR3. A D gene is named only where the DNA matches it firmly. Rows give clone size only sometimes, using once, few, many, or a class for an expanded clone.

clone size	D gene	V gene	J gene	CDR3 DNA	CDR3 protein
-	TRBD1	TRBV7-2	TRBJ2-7	TGTGCCAGCAGCTTAGTCGAGGGGACAGACCACGAGCAGTACTTC	CASSLVEGTDHEQYF
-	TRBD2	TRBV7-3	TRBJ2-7	TGTGCCAGCAGCTTTAGGTCTTGGATTAGCGGGAGGGCCTGTTATAACGAGCAGTACTTC	CASSFRSWISGRACYNEQYF
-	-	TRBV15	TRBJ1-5	TGTGCCACCAGCAGAGATCGGGCGGCTAGCAATCAGCCCCAGCATTTT	CATSRDRAASNQPQHF
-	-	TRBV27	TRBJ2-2	TGTGCCAGCACCAAGAACACCGGGGAGCTGTTTTTT	CASTKNTGELFF
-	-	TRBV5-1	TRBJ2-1	TGCGCCAGCAGCTTGCAGGGCTCCTACAATGAGCAGTTCTTC	CASSLQGSYNEQFF
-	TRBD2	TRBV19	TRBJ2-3	TGTGCCAGTACAATTACTAGCGGGAGGGCTGATACGCAGTATTTT	CASTITSGRADTQYF
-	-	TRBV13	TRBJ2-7	TGTGCCAGCAGCGTAAGCTCCTACGAGCAGTACTTC	CASSVSSYEQYF
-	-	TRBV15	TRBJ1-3	TGTGCCACCAGTCAGAGAGGTCAGGGCCTCTCTGGAAACACCATATATTTT	CATSQRGQGLSGNTIYF
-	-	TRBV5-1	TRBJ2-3	TGCGCCAGCAGCTGGACTACTGCACCAGATACGCAGTATTTT	CASSWTTAPDTQYF
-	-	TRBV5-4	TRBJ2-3	TGTGCCAGCAGCTTGAAGGGGGTCAGACCAGATACGCAGTATTTT	CASSLKGVRPDTQYF
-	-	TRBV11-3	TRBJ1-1	TGTGCCAGCAGCTTAGATGTCGCCTCTAGGGACTCCTGGAACACTGAAGCTTTCTTT	CASSLDVASRDSWNTEAFF
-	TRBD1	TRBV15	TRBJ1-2	TGTGCCACCAGCACCCCAGGTTTTTCGACTACGTCCATTAACAGGGGCGGGGGCTATGGCTACACCTTC	CATSTPGFSTTSINRGGGYGYTF
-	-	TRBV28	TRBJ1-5	TGTGCCAGCAGTTCATTACTCCCCAATCAGCCCCAGCATTTT	CASSSLLPNQPQHF
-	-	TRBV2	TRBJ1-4	TGTGCCAGCAGTGACTTGGGGGCAACTAATGAAAAACTGTTTTTT	CASSDLGATNEKLFF
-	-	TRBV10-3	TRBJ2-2	TGTGCCATCAGTGACCCGGGGTCCACCGGGGAGCTGTTTTTT	CAISDPGSTGELFF
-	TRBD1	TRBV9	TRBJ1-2	TGTGCCAGCAGCGTAGATTGGTCAGGGGGCACGAGTGGCTACACCTTC	CASSVDWSGGTSGYTF
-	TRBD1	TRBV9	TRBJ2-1	TGTGCCAGCAGCCCCCGCCGGGACAGACTTTACAATGAGCAGTTCTTC	CASSPRRDRLYNEQFF
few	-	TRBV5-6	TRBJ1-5	TGTGCCAGCAGCTTGATGGGGGTTAATCAGCCCCAGCATTTT	CASSLMGVNQPQHF
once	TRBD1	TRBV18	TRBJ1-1	TGTGCCAGCTCACCAACTGGACAGGGGAACACTGAAGCTTTCTTT	CASSPTGQGNTEAFF
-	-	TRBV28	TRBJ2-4	TGTGCCAGCGGGGCAGGGAATATTCAGTACTTC	CASGAGNIQYF
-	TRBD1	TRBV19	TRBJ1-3	TGTGCCAGTAGTCTGGGACAGGCGTTCCTTATCTCTGGAAACACCATATATTTT	CASSLGQAFLISGNTIYF
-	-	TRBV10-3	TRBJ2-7	TGTGCCATCAGTGAAGGACCCTACGAGCAGTACTTC	CAISEGPYEQYF
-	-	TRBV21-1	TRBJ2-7	TGTGCCAGCACCCAAGATGAGGACGGGACCTACGAGCAGTACTTC	CASTQDEDGTYEQYF